This section outlines one T cell receptor beta chain sequence together with its context. As yet, its antigen is unknown. CDR3 size: 18 residues. The data were produced by immunoSEQ multiplex PCR, yet TCRdb's version contains in-frame clones alone and is incomplete. The table lists 70,000 to 80,000 clones, 86% of them singletons. This specimen comes from a study of T cell responses to AZD1222 COVID-19 vaccine. Study findings and constraints: Within unmutated variant regions lay the reported targets of nearly half of spike-specific TCRs. Regions 160-218 and 743-854 held dominance among vaccine-associated CD4 TCRs, which spanned spike. Repertoire sampling was restricted to post-peak T cell response timepoints. The donor group comprised mostly white British people and more females; the analysis possibly underestimated clonal diversity.

V and J are TRBV21-1 and TRBJ1-5; the table's D gene call, TRBD1, was not cross checked with the DNA. TRBV21-1 is an annotated pseudogene. This TCR was recovered from an adult in good health. Sequences were derived from peripheral blood, sampled on day 0 of AZD1222 vaccination. The CDR3 sequence: CASSKGEDTGYENQPQHF. Here the CDR3 DNA reads TGTGCCAGCAGCAAAGGTGAGGACACCGGATATGAGAATCAGCCCCAGCATTTT.